These 9 T cell receptor beta chains originate from one sample sequenced in a study of blood T cells in healthy people across ages. It was with a sample-barcoded 5' primer and a J-beta primer mix that a second PCR of about 7 to 12 cycles was run. TCRdb itself ran the 5' RACE reads through MiXCR, one entry per CDR3 protein. The table lists 800,000 or so distinct CDR3 sequences, 20% to 30% of them singletons, with approximately 3.7% in the top ten. These same records also appear under a second study, on T cells of mothers and their children.

Sequenced input: blood. These receptors were collected from a boy between 5 and 17 years old in good health.

This clonotype came up a few times. This rearrangement joins TRBV7-9 to TRBJ2-3; TRBD1 or TRBD2 may be the D gene (5 bases each). This CDR3 is built from 14 residues. Germline loops: CDR1 SEHNR, CDR2 FQNEAQ (reference sequence). The V and J ends lost 4 bases and 6 bases respectively, with 14 bases between them. The CDR3 DNA reads as TGTGCCAGCAGCTCCCGGGACGGCCCGGATACGCAGTATTTT. Translating gives CASSSRDGPDTQYF.

V gene TRBV3-1 combines with J gene TRBJ2-7, with TRBD1 matching 8 bases. Germline values: CDR1 LGHDT, CDR2 YNNKEL (reference sequence). The CDR3 is made up of 14 amino acids. The trim removed 6 bases at V and 1 base at J, leaving 5 bases unmatched. The CDR3 protein is CASSYDRGSYEQYF. CDR3 bases: TGTGCCAGCAGTTACGACAGGGGTTCCTACGAGCAGTACTTC.

This clonotype was observed a handful of times. This chain links TRBV27 with TRBJ1-5; 7 bases fit TRBD1. The CDR3 spans 15 residues. Trimming cost V 6 bases and J 5 bases; bases outside gene matches: 10. Germline-derived CDR1 and CDR2 are MNHEY and SMNVEV (reference sequence). The CDR3 protein is CASSPTGRTDQPQHF. CDR3 nucleotides: TGTGCCAGCAGCCCGACAGGGCGGACAGATCAGCCCCAGCATTTT.

This clonotype was observed at least ten times. The chain recombines TRBV7-2 with TRBJ2-3; 7 nucleotides agree with TRBD2. Germline V gives CDR1 SGHTA, CDR2 FQGNSA. J was trimmed by 0 bases and V by 1 base; bases with no gene match: 1. This CDR3 comprises 15 residues. CDR3 nucleotides: TGTGCCAGCAGCTTAGACGGGGGGAGCACAGATACGCAGTATTTT. Its translation: CASSLDGGSTDTQYF.

V usage is TRBV9 and J usage is TRBJ2-1; 8 bases are a match to TRBD2. The CDR3 loop spans 15 amino acids. Germline values: CDR1 SGDLS, CDR2 YYNGEE. After removal of 0 bases from V and 4 bases from J, the junction contained 3 bases not matched to a gene. CDR3 coding DNA: TGTGCCAGCAGCGTAGAACTAGCGGCTTACAATGAGCAGTTCTTC. Residues: CASSVELAAYNEQFF.

The chain recombines TRBV14 with TRBJ2-7, with D possibly matching TRBD1 (6 bases). The germline gives CDR1 SGHDN, CDR2 FVKESK. The CDR3 runs to 15 residues. V was trimmed by 1 base and J by 3 bases, leaving 13 bases between them. The CDR3 bases are TGTGCCAGCAGCCAAGGCCTGACAGGCGGCTACGAGCAGTACTTC. It yields the protein CASSQGLTGGYEQYF.

This clonotype appeared a few times. The chain combines TRBV5-1 with TRBJ2-1; 9 positions agree with TRBD1. This CDR3 is 15 amino acids long. The trim removed 4 bases at V and 10 bases at J, leaving 12 bases unmatched. Per germline, CDR1 SGHRS and CDR2 YFSETQ. CDR3 amino acids: CASSAEIQGALEQFF. In DNA, the CDR3 is TGCGCCAGCAGCGCAGAGATACAGGGGGCTTTAGAGCAGTTCTTC.

This clonotype was counted between two and nine times. The chain links TRBV7-9 to TRBJ1-1; D possibly corresponds to TRBD1 (5 bases). This CDR3 has 16 amino acids. CDR1 and CDR2 (germline): SEHNR, FQNEAQ (reference sequence). Trimming left V 5 bases short and J 1 base short, with 17 bases between. CDR3 region: CASSPKWDLKNTEAFF. The CDR3 coding sequence is TGTGCCAGCAGCCCGAAATGGGACTTAAAGAACACTGAAGCTTTCTTT.

This clonotype has just a few counts. This sequence joins TRBV27 and TRBJ2-7, with D possibly matching TRBD2 (6 bases). V was pared by 10 bases and J by 6 bases, with 19 bases between. There are 13 residues in the CDR3. Germline V CDR1 and CDR2: MNHEY, SMNVEV (reference sequence). The CDR3 is CATSGTENTEQYF. DNA for the CDR3: TGTGCCACCTCCGGGACTGAAAATACCGAGCAGTACTTC.